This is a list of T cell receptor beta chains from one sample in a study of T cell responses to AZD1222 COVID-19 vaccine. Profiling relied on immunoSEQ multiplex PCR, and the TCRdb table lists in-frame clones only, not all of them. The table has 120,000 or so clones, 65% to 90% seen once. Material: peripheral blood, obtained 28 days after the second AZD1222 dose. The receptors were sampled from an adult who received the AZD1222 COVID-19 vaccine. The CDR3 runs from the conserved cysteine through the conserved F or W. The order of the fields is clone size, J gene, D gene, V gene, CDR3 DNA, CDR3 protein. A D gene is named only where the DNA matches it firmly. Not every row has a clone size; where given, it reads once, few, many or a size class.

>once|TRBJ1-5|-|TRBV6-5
TGTGCCAGCAGTTCAGGGTCCGGGGGCAATCAGCCCCAGCATTTT
CASSSGSGGNQPQHF
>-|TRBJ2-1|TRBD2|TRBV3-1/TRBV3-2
TGTGCCAGCAGCCAAGATGGTCTAGCGGGGAGCTCCTACAATGAGCAGTTCTTC
CASSQDGLAGSSYNEQFF
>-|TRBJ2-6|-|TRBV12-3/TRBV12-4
TGTGCCAGCAGTCCTGGGACGGGCGTCCTGACTTTC
CASSPGTGVLTF
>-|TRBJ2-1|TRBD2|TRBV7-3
TGTGCCAGCAGCCAGCCCACCACTAGCGGGAGTTTGTTCTTC
CASSQPTTSGSLFF
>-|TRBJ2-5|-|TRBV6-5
TGTGCCAGCAGTCCAGGGACACCGTTGACCCAGTACTTC
CASSPGTPLTQYF
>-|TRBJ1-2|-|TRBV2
TGTGCCAGCAGTGGTGGGACCGACTATGGCTACACCTTC
CASSGGTDYGYTF
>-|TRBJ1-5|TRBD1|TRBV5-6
TGTGCCAGCAGCCAGGGACAGAGCAGCAATCAGCCCCAGCATTTT
CASSQGQSSNQPQHF
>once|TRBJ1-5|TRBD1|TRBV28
TGTGCCAGCAGTTCACTCCGACCTGGGACAGGAAGCAATCAGCCCCAGCATTTT
CASSSLRPGTGSNQPQHF
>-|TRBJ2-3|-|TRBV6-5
TGTGCCAGCAGCGCCAGACCTAACACAGATACGCAGTATTTT
CASSARPNTDTQYF
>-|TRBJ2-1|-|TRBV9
TGTGCCAGCAGCGCATGGGACTCAACGGGCGGTGAGCAGTTCTTC
CASSAWDSTGGEQFF
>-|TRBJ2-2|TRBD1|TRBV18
TGTGCCAGCTCAGCCCGACAGGGCTACACCGGGGAGCTGTTTTTT
CASSARQGYTGELFF
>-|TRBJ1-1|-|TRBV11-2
TGTGCCAGCAGCCAGAGGCCCCGGTACACTGAAGCTTTCTTT
CASSQRPRYTEAFF
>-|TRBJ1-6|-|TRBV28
TGTGCCAGCAGTTCAGTTAGCAGCCAGAATTCACCCCTCCACTTT
CASSSVSSQNSPLHF
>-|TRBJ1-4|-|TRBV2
TGTGCCAGCAGTGAACCCAACAGGGCGGGGGAATATGAAAAACTGTTTTTT
CASSEPNRAGEYEKLFF
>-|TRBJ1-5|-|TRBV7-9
TGTGCCAGCAGCTTAGCATCGGATAGCAATCAGCCCCAGCATTTT
CASSLASDSNQPQHF
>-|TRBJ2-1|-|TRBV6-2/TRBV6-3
TGTGCCAGCAGTTACTCGTTGAGGGGGGGTCTTAGCTCCTACAATGAGCAGTTCTTC
CASSYSLRGGLSSYNEQFF
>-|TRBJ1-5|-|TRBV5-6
TGTGCCAGCAGCTTTACGATGGGGGTAGGGACCAATCAGCCCCAGCATTTT
CASSFTMGVGTNQPQHF
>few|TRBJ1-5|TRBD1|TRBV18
TGTGCCAGCTCCCCGGACAGGGGTGGCAATCAGCCCCAGCATTTT
CASSPDRGGNQPQHF
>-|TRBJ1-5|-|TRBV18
TGTGCCAGCTCACCAGGACAGCCTTCTAATCAGCCCCAGCATTTT
CASSPGQPSNQPQHF
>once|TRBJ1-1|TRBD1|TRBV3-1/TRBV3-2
TGTGCCAGCAGGGACAGGGGGCTGGGCACTGAAGCTTTCTTT
CASRDRGLGTEAFF
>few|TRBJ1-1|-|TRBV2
TGTGCCAGCGGGGAGATGAACACTGAAGCTTTCTTT
CASGEMNTEAFF
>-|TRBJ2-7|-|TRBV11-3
TGTGCCAGCAGCCTGCATGGGGACGAGCAGTACTTC
CASSLHGDEQYF
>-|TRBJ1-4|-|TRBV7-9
TGTGCCAGCAGCCGACAGGCAGGGGCTAATGAAAAACTGTTTTTT
CASSRQAGANEKLFF
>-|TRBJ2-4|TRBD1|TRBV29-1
TGCAGCGTGGTCGGACAGGGAGATGCCAAAAACATTCAGTACTTC
CSVVGQGDAKNIQYF
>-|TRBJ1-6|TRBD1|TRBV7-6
TGTGCCAGCAGCTTAGCGTCCCAGGGGGCCTCCTATAATTCACCCCTCCACTTT
CASSLASQGASYNSPLHF
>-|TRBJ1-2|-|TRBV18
TGTGCCAGCTCACTATCGGACAGTAGTGGCTACACCTTC
CASSLSDSSGYTF
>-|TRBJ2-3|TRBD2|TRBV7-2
TGTGCCAGCAGCTCTGCGGGGGCAGATACGCAGTATTTT
CASSSAGADTQYF
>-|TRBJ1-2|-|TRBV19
TGTGCCAGTAGTCCTCGGACCTATGGCTACACCTTC
CASSPRTYGYTF
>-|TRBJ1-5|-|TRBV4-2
TGTGCCAGCAGCCAAGGCGGGGGTGATCAGCCCCAGCATTTT
CASSQGGGDQPQHF
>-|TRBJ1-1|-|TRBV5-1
TGCGCCAGCAGCTTGGCTGCGTGGGTTGGGGTTATGATGAACACTGAAGCTTTCTTT
CASSLAAWVGVMMNTEAFF
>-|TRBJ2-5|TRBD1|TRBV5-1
TGCGCCAGCAGCTTAGAGGGCAGGGACAGTGAGACCCAGTACTTC
CASSLEGRDSETQYF
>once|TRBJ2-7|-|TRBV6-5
TGTGCCAGCAGTCTCGGGGGGCGATACGAGCAGTACTTC
CASSLGGRYEQYF
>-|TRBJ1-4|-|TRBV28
TGTGCCAGCAGTTTTAGGCAGTCTAATGAAAAACTGTTTTTT
CASSFRQSNEKLFF
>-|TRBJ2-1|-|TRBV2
TGTGCCAGCAGCCCACAGGATGAGCAGTTCTTC
CASSPQDEQFF
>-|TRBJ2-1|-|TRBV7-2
TGTGCCAGCAGCTTAGTGCGGCTAGTAGTTTACAATGAGCAGTTCTTC
CASSLVRLVVYNEQFF
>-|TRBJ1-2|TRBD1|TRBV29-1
TGCAGCGTTGAAGGGGACAGGACGAGCTATGGCTACACCTTC
CSVEGDRTSYGYTF
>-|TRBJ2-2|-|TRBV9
TGTGCCAGCAGCGTAGGCGTGGGGGGGGCCTACGGGGAGCTGTTTTTT
CASSVGVGGAYGELFF
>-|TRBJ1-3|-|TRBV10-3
TGTGCCATCAGTGATAAAAACCCAGCCACCACGGGGAACACCATATATTTT
CAISDKNPATTGNTIYF
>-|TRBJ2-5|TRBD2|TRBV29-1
TGCAGCTGTAGCGGGGGGGAAGAGACCCAGTACTTC
CSCSGGEETQYF
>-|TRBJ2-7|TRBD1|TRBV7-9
TGTGCCAGCAGCTTATTGGCAGGGGGCTTTTCCGAGCAGTACTTC
CASSLLAGGFSEQYF
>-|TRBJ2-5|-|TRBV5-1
TGCGCCAGCAGTATTACGGGCCAAGAGACCCAGTACTTC
CASSITGQETQYF
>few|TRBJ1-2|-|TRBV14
TGTGCCAGCAGCCAAGATACCACAGGGTGGGATGGCTACACCTTC
CASSQDTTGWDGYTF
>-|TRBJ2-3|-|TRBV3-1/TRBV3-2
TGTGCCAGCAGCCAAGATGGCCGCCCATTGGCAGATACGCAGTATTTT
CASSQDGRPLADTQYF
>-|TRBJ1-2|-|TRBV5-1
TGCGCCAGCAGCCCGGACTTCCTCGGAAACTATGGCTACACCTTC
CASSPDFLGNYGYTF
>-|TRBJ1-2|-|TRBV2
TGTGCCAGCAGTGTTCCGGGATCGAACTATGGCTACACCTTC
CASSVPGSNYGYTF
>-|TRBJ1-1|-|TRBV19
TGTGCCAGTACCGAAATGGGAGGGCTAATGAACACTGAAGCTTTCTTT
CASTEMGGLMNTEAFF
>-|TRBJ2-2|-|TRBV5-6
TGTGCCAGCAGCTTGGGCCCCGGTCTGTGGGTGTTTTTT
CASSLGPGLWVFF
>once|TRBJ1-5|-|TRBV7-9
TGTGCCAGCAGCTTTGAGGGGGGGCCCCAGCATTTT
CASSFEGGPQHF
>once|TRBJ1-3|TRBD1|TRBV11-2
TGTGCCAGCAGCTTGACAGGGGTGCTTTTTTCTGGAAACACCATATATTTT
CASSLTGVLFSGNTIYF
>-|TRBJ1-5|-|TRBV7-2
TGTGCCAGCAGCTCAGGGGAGGGCGGCAATCAGCCCCAGCATTTT
CASSSGEGGNQPQHF
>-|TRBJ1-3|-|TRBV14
TGTGCCAGCAGCCAAGATTGGAACTCTGGAAACACCATATATTTT
CASSQDWNSGNTIYF
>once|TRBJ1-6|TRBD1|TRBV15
TGTGCCACCAGCAGCAGACAGGGGACCTATAATTCACCCCTCCACTTT
CATSSRQGTYNSPLHF
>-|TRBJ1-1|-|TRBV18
TGTGCCAGCTCACCCCCAGGTTTGAACACTGAAGCTTTCTTT
CASSPPGLNTEAFF
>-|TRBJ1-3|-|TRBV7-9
TGTGCCAGCAGCCCCCAGGCGACAGGAACTGGAAACACCATATATTTT
CASSPQATGTGNTIYF
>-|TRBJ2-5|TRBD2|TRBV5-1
TGCGCCAGCAGCCCCTTGGCTAGCGGGGGCCCGGAGACCCAGTACTTC
CASSPLASGGPETQYF
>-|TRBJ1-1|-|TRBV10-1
TGCGCCAGCAGTGACTCCGACAGTGTAGGGACTGAAGCTTTCTTT
CASSDSDSVGTEAFF